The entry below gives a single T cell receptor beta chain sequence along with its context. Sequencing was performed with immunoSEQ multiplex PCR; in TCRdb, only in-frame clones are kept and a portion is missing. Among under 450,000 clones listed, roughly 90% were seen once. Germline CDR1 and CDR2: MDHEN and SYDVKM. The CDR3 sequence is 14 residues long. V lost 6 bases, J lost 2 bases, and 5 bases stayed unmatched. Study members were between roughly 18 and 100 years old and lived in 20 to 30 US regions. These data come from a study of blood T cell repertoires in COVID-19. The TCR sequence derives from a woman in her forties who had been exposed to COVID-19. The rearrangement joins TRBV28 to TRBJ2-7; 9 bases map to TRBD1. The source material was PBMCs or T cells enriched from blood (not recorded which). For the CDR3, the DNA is TGTGCCAGCAGCTTGGGACAGGGTACCTACGAGCAGTACTTC. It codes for CASSLGQGTYEQYF.